This T cell receptor beta chain is drawn from a study of blood T cells in healthy people across ages. This clonotype occurred once. The antigen remains undetermined. A second roughly 6 to 12 cycle PCR used barcoded and J-beta primers. TCRdb redid the calling of the 5' RACE reads with MiXCR, one entry per CDR3 protein. The sample includes over a million distinct CDR3 sequences, roughly two fifths seen only once; the top ten take about 4%. CDR3 length: 16 residues. Germline-derived CDR1 and CDR2 are SGDLS and YYNGEE. The V end was cut by 3 bases, the J end by 0 bases, with 13 bases between. General study results and limits: It was held that the diversity estimates obtained from one million T cells were underestimates.

The chain recombines TRBV9 with TRBJ2-1, with D possibly matching TRBD1 (6 bases). The material sequenced was blood. This sequence originates from a woman aged 18-30 years in good health. The CDR3 loop is CASSGWTDHSYNEQFF. The CDR3, as DNA: TGTGCCAGCAGCGGCTGGACAGATCACTCCTACAATGAGCAGTTCTTC.